This record covers a single T cell receptor beta chain. Its antigen is unknown. This CDR3 is 16 amino acids long. The germline V gene has CDR1 SSHAT and CDR2 FNYEAQ (reference sequence). V lost 2 bases, J lost 0 bases, and 10 bases lay in between. The sample is drawn from a study of T cell responses to AZD1222 COVID-19 vaccine. The method was immunoSEQ multiplex PCR; TCRdb's version includes in-frame clones alone and lacks a portion of them. The sample holds approximately 130,000 clones; roughly 93% are singletons and the top ten take roughly 0.96%. Study-level results: Mostly white British, mostly female donors; authors suggested clonal diversity may be underestimated. Without day 14 samples, only post-peak T cell repertoires were studied. Recipients of AZD1222 seropositive at baseline numbered only six or seven.

The chain employs TRBV7-7 and TRBJ2-2, with D possibly called TRBD1 or TRBD2 (6 bases each). The TCR originated in an adult in good health. Specimen: peripheral blood, collected on day 0 of AZD1222 vaccination. DNA of the CDR3: TGTGCCAGCAGCTTATATGGGGGGCCGAACACCGGGGAGCTGTTTTTT. Translation: CASSLYGGPNTGELFF.